Listed below are T cell receptor beta chains from one sample, sequenced in a study of a mutant IDH1 vaccine in newly diagnosed glioma. Their antigen targets remain unknown. Some clones are missing from TCRdb's copy, which holds only in-frame ones; the method was immunoSEQ multiplex PCR. The sample has about 27,000 clones; around 78% are singletons. Sequenced material: PBMCs, taken from a glioma patient whose treatment included an IDH1 peptide vaccine. The receptors were gathered from a man aged 30 to 39 with glioma. CDR3s include the opening cysteine and the closing phenylalanine or tryptophan. A D gene is named only where the DNA matches it firmly. Rows may omit the clone size; those that give it use once, few, many or a size class.

V gene	J gene	clone size	D gene	CDR3 protein	CDR3 DNA
TRBV5-6	TRBJ2-7	NA	NA	CASSRTGSEQYF	TGTGCCAGCAGCAGAACAGGGAGCGAGCAGTACTTC
TRBV6-1	TRBJ1-2	NA	NA	CASSRDLTAGYGYTF	TGTGCCAGCAGTCGAGACCTAACCGCGGGCTATGGCTACACCTTC
TRBV18	TRBJ1-5	NA	NA	CASSRTDQKGGNQPQHF	TGTGCCAGCTCACGGACGGATCAGAAAGGAGGCAATCAGCCCCAGCATTTT
TRBV5-8	TRBJ2-7	once	TRBD1	CASTRVPDRAGEQYF	TGTGCCAGCACCCGGGTCCCGGACAGGGCGGGCGAGCAGTACTTC
TRBV5-4	TRBJ2-5	NA	NA	CASSLASGVLEETQYF	TGTGCCAGCAGCTTGGCGTCCGGGGTTCTCGAAGAGACCCAGTACTTC
TRBV6-5	TRBJ2-7	NA	NA	CASCRASDSGEQYF	TGTGCCAGCTGCAGGGCTAGCGATTCGGGGGAGCAGTACTTC
TRBV4-3	TRBJ2-1	NA	NA	CASSQGLDSYNEQFF	TGCGCCAGCAGCCAAGGACTAGACTCCTACAATGAGCAGTTCTTC
TRBV4-2	TRBJ1-2	NA	NA	CASSLKANYGYTF	TGTGCCAGCAGCCTGAAAGCTAACTATGGCTACACCTTC
TRBV7-9	TRBJ1-2	NA	NA	CASSFYPGRNYGYTF	TGTGCCAGCAGCTTCTACCCAGGGAGGAACTATGGCTACACCTTC
TRBV5-4	TRBJ1-6	NA	TRBD1	CASSRDQGEPLHF	TGTGCCAGCAGCAGAGACCAGGGGGAACCCCTCCACTTT
TRBV7-9	TRBJ1-6	NA	NA	CASSLPAESPLHF	TGTGCCAGCAGCCTTCCCGCGGAATCACCCCTCCACTTT
TRBV5-1	TRBJ2-7	NA	TRBD2	CASSSLAGGPYEQYF	TGCGCCAGCAGCTCACTAGCGGGGGGGCCCTACGAGCAGTACTTC
TRBV6-4	TRBJ2-2	NA	NA	CASSDGTNTGELFF	TGTGCCAGCAGTGACGGGACTAACACCGGGGAGCTGTTTTTT
TRBV4-1	TRBJ2-7	NA	NA	CASSQDRGSKEQYF	TGCGCCAGCAGCCAAGACAGGGGTTCCAAGGAGCAGTACTTC
TRBV5-4	TRBJ1-1	NA	NA	CASSRDPEGTEAFF	TGTGCCAGCAGCCGTGATCCAGAGGGGACTGAAGCTTTCTTT
TRBV18	TRBJ2-1	NA	TRBD2	CASSPEREEQFF	TGTGCCAGCTCACCCGAGCGGGAGGAGCAGTTCTTC
TRBV6-5	TRBJ2-1	once	NA	CASSSEKRYNEQFF	TGTGCCAGCAGTTCCGAGAAAAGATACAATGAGCAGTTCTTC
TRBV5-1	TRBJ1-2	NA	NA	CASSLEAVTANYGYTF	TGCGCCAGCAGCTTGGAGGCCGTTACAGCTAACTATGGCTACACCTTC
TRBV7-8	TRBJ1-6	NA	TRBD1	CASSLRDRDNSPLHF	TGTGCCAGCAGCTTACGCGACAGGGATAATTCACCCCTCCACTTT
TRBV13	TRBJ2-7	NA	TRBD1	CASSPTRTGPFTPYF	TGTGCCAGCAGCCCCACTCGGACAGGGCCGTTTACTCCGTACTTC
TRBV4-1	TRBJ1-1	NA	NA	CASSQAQDRNTEAFF	TGCGCCAGCAGCCAAGCCCAGGACAGGAACACTGAAGCTTTCTTT
TRBV27	TRBJ1-6	NA	NA	CASSLMGGPYNSPLHF	TGTGCCAGCAGTTTAATGGGTGGCCCCTATAATTCACCCCTCCACTTT
TRBV7-9	TRBJ1-1	NA	NA	CASSLAGQTEAFF	TGTGCCAGCAGCTTAGCGGGGCAGACTGAAGCTTTCTTT
TRBV21-1	TRBJ2-2	NA	NA	CASSKRQDRGANTGELFF	TGTGCCAGCAGCAAACGCCAAGACAGGGGCGCGAACACCGGGGAGCTGTTTTTT
TRBV6-6	TRBJ1-5	few	NA	CASREFGNQPQHF	TGTGCCAGCAGGGAATTTGGCAATCAGCCCCAGCATTTT
TRBV10-3	TRBJ2-7	NA	NA	CAISESTDTYEQYF	TGTGCCATCAGTGAGTCTACAGATACCTACGAGCAGTACTTC
TRBV4-3	TRBJ1-5	NA	NA	CASSQDTGYNQPQHF	TGCGCCAGCAGCCAAGATACAGGGTACAATCAGCCCCAGCATTTT
TRBV15	TRBJ2-1	NA	NA	CATSRGQGNGDEQFF	TGTGCCACCAGCAGAGGGCAGGGGAACGGCGATGAGCAGTTCTTC
TRBV6-1	TRBJ1-1	NA	NA	CASSQGTKDTEAFF	TGTGCCAGCAGTCAGGGGACGAAGGACACTGAAGCTTTCTTT
TRBV10-3	TRBJ1-1	NA	NA	CAISGWRMNTEAFF	TGTGCCATCAGTGGTTGGAGGATGAACACTGAAGCTTTCTTT
TRBV28	TRBJ1-2	NA	NA	CAYGAGDSYGYTF	TGTGCATACGGTGCCGGAGACTCCTATGGCTACACCTTC
TRBV27	TRBJ2-7	once	NA	CASGWQPAAEQYF	TGTGCCAGCGGGTGGCAGCCGGCGGCCGAGCAGTACTTC
TRBV27	TRBJ1-2	NA	NA	CASSLSYRDYHQYGYTF	TGTGCCAGCAGTTTGAGTTATAGGGACTACCACCAATATGGCTACACCTTC
TRBV9	TRBJ2-1	once	NA	CASSVEALREQFF	TGTGCCAGCAGCGTGGAGGCCCTTAGGGAGCAGTTCTTC
TRBV4-2	TRBJ2-1	NA	TRBD2	CASSRTSGGNEQFF	TGTGCCAGCAGCCGGACTAGCGGAGGCAATGAGCAGTTCTTC
TRBV10-3	TRBJ2-7	NA	NA	CAVARGSQSDEQYF	TGTGCCGTTGCCCGGGGCTCCCAATCCGATGAGCAGTACTTC
TRBV7-2	TRBJ2-1	NA	TRBD1	CASGQGDNEQFF	TGTGCCAGCGGCCAGGGGGACAATGAGCAGTTCTTC
TRBV30	TRBJ2-2	NA	TRBD1	CAWSVWTGGTGELFF	TGTGCCTGGAGCGTATGGACAGGGGGCACCGGGGAGCTGTTTTTT
TRBV27	TRBJ2-2	NA	NA	CASSLLGNTPGELFF	TGTGCCAGCAGTTTGCTGGGCAATACACCGGGGGAGCTGTTTTTT
TRBV18	TRBJ2-1	NA	NA	CASSPGTSDEQFF	TGTGCCAGCTCACCAGGGACAAGCGATGAGCAGTTCTTC
TRBV4-1	TRBJ2-1	NA	NA	CASSQSAGSQFF	TGCGCCAGCAGCCAATCAGCGGGTTCGCAGTTCTTC
TRBV7-9	TRBJ2-2	NA	NA	CASSPQLNTGELFF	TGTGCCAGCAGCCCCCAGTTGAACACCGGGGAGCTGTTTTTT
TRBV7-8	TRBJ2-7	NA	NA	CASSLVPGEFRAYEQYF	TGTGCCAGCAGCTTAGTGCCCGGGGAATTCAGGGCTTACGAGCAGTACTTC
TRBV19	TRBJ1-1	NA	TRBD1	CASSPLGGTGGWTEAFF	TGTGCCAGTAGTCCGCTTGGGGGGACAGGGGGTTGGACTGAAGCTTTCTTT
TRBV15	TRBJ1-3	NA	NA	CATRNRGNTIYF	TGTGCCACCAGGAACAGGGGAAACACCATATATTTT
TRBV7-9	TRBJ1-2	few	NA	CASSVYPDGYTF	TGTGCCAGCAGCGTCTACCCTGATGGCTACACCTTC
TRBV15	TRBJ1-6	NA	NA	CATSRGSYPLNSPLHF	TGTGCCACCAGCAGAGGAAGTTACCCCCTGAATTCACCCCTCCACTTT
TRBV4-3	TRBJ1-6	NA	TRBD1	CASSQWTGNSPLHF	TGCGCCAGCAGCCAATGGACAGGGAATTCACCCCTCCACTTT